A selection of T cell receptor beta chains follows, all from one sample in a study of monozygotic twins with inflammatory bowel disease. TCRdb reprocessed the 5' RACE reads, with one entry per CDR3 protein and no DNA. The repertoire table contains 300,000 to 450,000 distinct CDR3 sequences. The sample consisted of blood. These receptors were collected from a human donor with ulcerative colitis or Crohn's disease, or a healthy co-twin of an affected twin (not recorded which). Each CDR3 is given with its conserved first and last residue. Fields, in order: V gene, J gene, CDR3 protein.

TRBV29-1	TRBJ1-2	CSVAMGGPTYTF
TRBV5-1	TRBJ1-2	CASSLRQGTFTNYGYTF
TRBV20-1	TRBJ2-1	CSELRRTLRNEQFF
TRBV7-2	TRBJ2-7	CASSPRTGVAYEQYF
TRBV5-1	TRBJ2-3	CASSLGLTNTDTQYF
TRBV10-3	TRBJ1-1	CAISESNGNSGFGVF
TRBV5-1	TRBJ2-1	CASSGQGTPSYNEQFF
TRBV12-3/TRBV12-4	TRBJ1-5	CASSPGHPGSNQPQHF
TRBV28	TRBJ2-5	CASSLGTGPRETQYF
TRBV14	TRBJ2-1	CASSPLDRTSYNEQFF
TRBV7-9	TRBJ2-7	CASSLAWPVEGYEQYF
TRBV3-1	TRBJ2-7	CASSPLAASYEQYF
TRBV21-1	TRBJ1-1	CARRMNTEAFF
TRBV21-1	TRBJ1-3	CASSKKGGSGNTIYF
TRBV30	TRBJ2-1	CAWSVMVYNEQFF
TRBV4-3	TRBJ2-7	CASSQRLAGSGEQYF
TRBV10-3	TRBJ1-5	CAISEGQGRIQPQHF
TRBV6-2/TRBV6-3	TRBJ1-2	CASRSSAGAGGYTF
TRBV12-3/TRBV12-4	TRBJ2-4	CASSPSTVAKNIQYF
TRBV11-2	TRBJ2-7	CASSLGGDPYEQYF
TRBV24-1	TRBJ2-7	CATSGWWGLSYEQYF
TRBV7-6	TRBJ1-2	CASSLTGIVGYTF
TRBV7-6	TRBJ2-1	CASSFSPSGISYNEQFF
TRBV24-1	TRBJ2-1	CATSASSGTRLYNEQFF
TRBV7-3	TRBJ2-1	CASSSIRDNEQFF
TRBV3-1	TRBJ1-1	CASSQSGSRPDLNTEAFF
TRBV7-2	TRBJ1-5	CASSLLGTDHQPQHF
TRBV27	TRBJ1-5	CASSHRTGAGQPQHF
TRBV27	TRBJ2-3	CASKYRETQYF
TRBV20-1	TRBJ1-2	CSASRTATWHYGYTF
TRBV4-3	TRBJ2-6	CASSQDSLRSSGANVLTF
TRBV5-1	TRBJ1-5	CASGKPTGDGQPQHF
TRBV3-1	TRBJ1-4	CASSQDPGANEKLFF
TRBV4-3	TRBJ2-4	CASSQDLPHTSGPGEILYF
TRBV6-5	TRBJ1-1	CASSYSRDRITSVGEAFF
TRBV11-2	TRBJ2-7	CASSSRGQFSYEQYF
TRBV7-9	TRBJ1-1	CASSRTGRTEAFF
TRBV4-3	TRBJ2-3	CASSQGSGFTDTQYF
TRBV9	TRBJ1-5	CASSVGSGNRPQHF
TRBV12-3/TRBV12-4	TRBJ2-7	CASSPAMGLTGEQYF
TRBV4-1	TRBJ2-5	CASSPGNGGVPSQYF
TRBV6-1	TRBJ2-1	CASSRDRGRIGSYNEQFF
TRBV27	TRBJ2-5	CASGRPGQETQYF
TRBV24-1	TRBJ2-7	CATSDPTTYEQYF
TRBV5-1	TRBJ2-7	CASSLATGGLYEQYF
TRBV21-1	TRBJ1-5	CASSKGPDRVGNQPQHF
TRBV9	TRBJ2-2	CASSANAALTGELFF
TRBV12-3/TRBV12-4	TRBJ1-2	CASSSPAERYGYTF
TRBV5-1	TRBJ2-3	CASRGVTGATDTQYF
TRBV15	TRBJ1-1	CATIPPGAPNTEAFF
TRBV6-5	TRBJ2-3	CASSYSDRGVDTQYF
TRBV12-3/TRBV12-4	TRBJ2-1	CASSRRRDRAYNEQFF
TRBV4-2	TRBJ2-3	CASSQAGSYTDTQYF